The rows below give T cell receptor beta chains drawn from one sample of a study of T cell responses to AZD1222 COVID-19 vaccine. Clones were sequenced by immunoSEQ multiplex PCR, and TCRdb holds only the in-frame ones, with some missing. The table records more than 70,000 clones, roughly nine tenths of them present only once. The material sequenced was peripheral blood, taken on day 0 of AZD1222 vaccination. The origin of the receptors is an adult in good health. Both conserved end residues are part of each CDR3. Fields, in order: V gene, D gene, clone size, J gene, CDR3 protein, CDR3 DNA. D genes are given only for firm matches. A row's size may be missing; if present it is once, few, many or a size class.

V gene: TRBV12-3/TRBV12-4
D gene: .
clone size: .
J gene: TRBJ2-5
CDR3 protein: CASSSDQETQYF
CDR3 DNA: TGTGCCAGCAGTTCAGACCAAGAGACCCAGTACTTC

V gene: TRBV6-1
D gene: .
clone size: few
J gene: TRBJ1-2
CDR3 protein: CASSEALIRRLRGNGYTF
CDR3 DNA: TGTGCCAGCAGTGAAGCGCTTATTCGGCGGCTTAGGGGGAATGGCTACACCTTC

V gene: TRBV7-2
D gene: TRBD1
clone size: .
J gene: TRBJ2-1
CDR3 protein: CASSAIQGQGRHDEQFF
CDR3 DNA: TGTGCCAGCAGCGCCATACAAGGACAGGGGAGGCATGATGAGCAGTTCTTC

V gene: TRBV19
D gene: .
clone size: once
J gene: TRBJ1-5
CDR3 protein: CASNEGNQPQHF
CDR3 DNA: TGTGCCAGTAATGAGGGGAATCAGCCCCAGCATTTT

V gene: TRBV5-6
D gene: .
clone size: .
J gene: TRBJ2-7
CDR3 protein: CASSFIQVASEQYF
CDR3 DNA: TGTGCCAGCAGCTTTATACAGGTTGCCAGCGAGCAGTACTTC

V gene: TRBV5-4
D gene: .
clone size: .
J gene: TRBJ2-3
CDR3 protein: CASRSGTRLDTQYF
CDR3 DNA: TGTGCCAGCAGGTCCGGGACCCGCTTGGATACGCAGTATTTT

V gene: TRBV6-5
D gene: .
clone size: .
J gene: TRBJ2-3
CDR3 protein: CASTGPSGVDTQYF
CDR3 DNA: TGTGCCAGCACCGGACCCTCCGGAGTAGATACGCAGTATTTT

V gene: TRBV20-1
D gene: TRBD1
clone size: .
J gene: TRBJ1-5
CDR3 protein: CSASESGTGNQPQHF
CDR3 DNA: TGCAGTGCTAGTGAATCTGGGACAGGCAATCAGCCCCAGCATTTT

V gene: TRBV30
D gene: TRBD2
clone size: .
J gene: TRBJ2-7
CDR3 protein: CAWSVLEAGGIYEQYF
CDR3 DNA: TGTGCCTGGAGTGTCTTAGAGGCGGGGGGGATCTACGAGCAGTACTTC

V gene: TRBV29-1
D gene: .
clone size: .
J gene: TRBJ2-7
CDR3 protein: CSVLTGVPLYEQYF
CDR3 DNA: TGCAGCGTTTTGACGGGAGTACCCCTCTACGAGCAGTACTTC

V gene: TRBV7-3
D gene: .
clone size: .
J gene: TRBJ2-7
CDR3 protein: CASSLSSYEQYF
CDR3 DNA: TGTGCCAGCAGCTTAAGCTCCTACGAGCAGTACTTC

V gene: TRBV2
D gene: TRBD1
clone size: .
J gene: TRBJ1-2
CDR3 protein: CVSYGGGYYGYTF
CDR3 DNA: TGTGTCAGCTATGGAGGGGGCTACTATGGCTACACCTTC

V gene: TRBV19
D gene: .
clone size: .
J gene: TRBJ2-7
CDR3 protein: CASSSLEDSYEQYF
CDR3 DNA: TGTGCCAGTAGTAGCCTGGAGGACTCCTACGAGCAGTACTTC

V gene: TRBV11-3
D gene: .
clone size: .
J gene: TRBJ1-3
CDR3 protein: CASSSVSSGNTIYF
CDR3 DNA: TGTGCCAGCAGTTCAGTCAGCTCTGGAAACACCATATATTTT

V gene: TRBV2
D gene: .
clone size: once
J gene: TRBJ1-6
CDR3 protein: CASSKETGAYNSPLHF
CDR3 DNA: TGTGCCAGCAGTAAGGAGACAGGCGCTTATAATTCACCCCTCCACTTT

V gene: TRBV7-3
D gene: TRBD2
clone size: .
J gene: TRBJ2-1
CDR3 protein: CASSRRLAGSNEQFF
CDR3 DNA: TGTGCCAGCAGCCGAAGACTAGCGGGGAGCAATGAGCAGTTCTTC

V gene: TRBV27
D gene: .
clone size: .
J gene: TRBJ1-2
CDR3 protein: CASRSDSNYGYTF
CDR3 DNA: TGTGCCAGCAGGTCCGACAGTAACTATGGCTACACCTTC

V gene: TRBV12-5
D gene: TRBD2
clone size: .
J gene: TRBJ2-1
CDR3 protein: CASGLGGAGEQFF
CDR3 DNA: TGTGCTAGTGGTCTCGGGGGGGCCGGGGAGCAGTTCTTC

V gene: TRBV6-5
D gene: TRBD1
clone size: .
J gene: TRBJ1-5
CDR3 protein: CASSARQGDQPQHF
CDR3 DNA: TGTGCCAGCAGCGCCAGACAGGGGGATCAGCCCCAGCATTTT

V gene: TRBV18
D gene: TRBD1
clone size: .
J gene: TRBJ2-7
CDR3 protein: CASSGTGGGEQYF
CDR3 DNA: TGTGCCAGCTCGGGTACAGGGGGCGGTGAGCAGTACTTC

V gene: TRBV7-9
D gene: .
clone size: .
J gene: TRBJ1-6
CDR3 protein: CASKGGMPYNSPLHF
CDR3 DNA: TGTGCCAGCAAAGGCGGGATGCCCTATAATTCACCCCTCCACTTT

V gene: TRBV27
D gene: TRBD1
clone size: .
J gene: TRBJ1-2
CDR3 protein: CASRYTGGNYGYTF
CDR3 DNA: TGTGCCAGCAGGTATACAGGGGGCAACTATGGCTACACCTTC

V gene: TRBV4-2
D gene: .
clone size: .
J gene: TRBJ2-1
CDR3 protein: CASSQQAPTTNEQFF
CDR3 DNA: TGTGCCAGCAGCCAGCAGGCCCCTACCACCAATGAGCAGTTCTTC

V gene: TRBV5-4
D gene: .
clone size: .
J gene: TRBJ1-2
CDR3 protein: CASSLQGPNGYTF
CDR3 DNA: TGTGCCAGCAGCTTGCAGGGGCCCAATGGCTACACCTTC

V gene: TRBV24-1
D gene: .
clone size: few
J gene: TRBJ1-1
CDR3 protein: CATSVAGDTEAFF
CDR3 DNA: TGTGCCACCAGTGTAGCCGGGGACACTGAAGCTTTCTTT

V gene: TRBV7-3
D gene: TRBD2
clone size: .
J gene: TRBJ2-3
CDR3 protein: CASSPPAGDTDTQYF
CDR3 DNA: TGTGCCAGCAGCCCCCCAGCGGGGGACACAGATACGCAGTATTTT

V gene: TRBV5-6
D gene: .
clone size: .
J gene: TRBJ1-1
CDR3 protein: CASSLQRSYTEAFF
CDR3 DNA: TGTGCCAGCAGCTTACAGAGATCTTACACTGAAGCTTTCTTT